This passage covers 13 T cell receptor beta chains from one sample sequenced in a study of CD8+ T cells in alopecia areata. cDNA reverse transcribed from extracted RNA served as the sequencing template. TCRdb keeps only in-frame clones here, not all; method: immunoSEQ multiplex PCR. The sample lists roughly 190,000 clones, approximately 61% occurring once. Treatment specified: oral pan-JAK inhibitor, 5-10 mg twice daily. Sample: CD4+ T cells sorted from blood, taken at week 24, from a patient treated with tofacitinib. Receptors originate from a human donor with alopecia areata.

The chain links TRBV30 to TRBJ1-2, with 9 bases matching TRBD1. The CDR3 is 15 residues long. Germline trimming cut 1 base from V and 0 bases from J; bases unmatched to any gene: 3. Germline loops: CDR1 GTSNPN, CDR2 SVGIG (reference sequence). The CDR3 loop reads CAWSAGTGTNYGYTF. For the CDR3, the DNA is TGTGCCTGGAGTGCCGGGACAGGGACTAACTATGGCTACACCTTC.

The chain couples TRBV4-1 to TRBJ1-2; 10 bases map to TRBD1. V was clipped by 0 bases and J by 7 bases; unmatched bases: 5. This CDR3 spans 15 amino acids. Germline CDR1 and CDR2: MGHRA and YSYEKL. CDR3 nucleotides: TGCGCCAGCAGCCAAGATGGACAGGGGGTAGGTGGCTACACCTTC. Amino acids: CASSQDGQGVGGYTF.

The rearrangement links TRBV11-2 to TRBJ1-1; D unresolved. Germline loops: CDR1 SGHAT, CDR2 FQNNGV. There are 12 residues in the CDR3. The V end was cut by 5 bases, the J end by 7 bases, with 11 bases between. The CDR3 loop reads CASSPGVNEAFF. The CDR3 nucleotides read TGTGCCAGCAGCCCCGGGGTGAATGAAGCTTTCTTT.

This rearrangement joins TRBV7-2 to TRBJ2-5; the D gene is possibly TRBD1 (6 bases). V was clipped by 5 bases and J by 2 bases, with 12 bases between them. The CDR3 consists of 14 residues. CDR1 and CDR2 from the germline V gene are SGHTA and FQGNSA. The CDR3 is CASSPTGLQETQYF. For the CDR3, the DNA is TGTGCCAGCAGCCCGACAGGCCTTCAAGAGACCCAGTACTTC.

This clone was counted a few times. This chain links TRBV2 with TRBJ2-1; TRBD2 might be the D (5 bases). Germline CDR1 SNHLY, CDR2 FYNNEI. This CDR3 comprises 16 residues. With 7 bases removed from V and 1 base from J, the gap between germline ends came to 17 bases. This CDR3 reads CASITGLLLSYNEQFF. CDR3 coding DNA: TGTGCCAGCATAACGGGGTTGCTTCTTTCCTACAATGAGCAGTTCTTC.

This clone appeared a few times. Other DNA sequences in this specimen translate into the identical CDR3. The chain recombines TRBV29-1 with TRBJ1-1; D is ambiguous. CDR1 SQVTM and CDR2 ANQGSEA come from the germline V gene. The CDR3 extends over 10 amino acids. The V and J ends lost 7 bases and 1 base respectively, with 4 bases between them. CDR3 DNA: TGCAGCGCTGAGAACACTGAAGCTTTCTTT. Translated, it gives CSAENTEAFF.

This clone was seen more than once but under ten times. This sequence joins TRBV25-1 and TRBJ1-6; TRBD1 might be the D (6 bases). V lost 0 bases, J lost 9 bases, and 18 bases lay in between. CDR3 length: 17 residues. Germline V gene lookup returns CDR1 MGHDK and CDR2 SYGVNS. Here the CDR3 DNA reads TGTGCCAGCAGTGAATATGGGGGGGGCGAGGGAAGTTCACCCCTCCACTTT. Amino acid sequence: CASSEYGGGEGSSPLHF.

The genes are TRBV27 and TRBJ1-6; the D gene is possibly TRBD1 (6 bases). The CDR3 consists of 15 residues. From germline, CDR1 is MNHEY and CDR2 SMNVEV (reference sequence). V was shortened by 6 bases and J by 9 bases, with 18 bases between the two germline ends. The chain's CDR3 is CASSKTGTIPSPLHF. In DNA form, the CDR3 reads TGTGCCAGCAGCAAAACCGGGACAATTCCTTCACCCCTCCACTTT.

The sample holds one count of this clone. V and J are TRBV2 and TRBJ1-2; 9 positions match TRBD1. Germline CDR1 SNHLY, CDR2 FYNNEI. The CDR3 contains 15 residues. V lost 5 bases and J lost 6; bases outside the gene matches: 10. DNA of the CDR3: TGTGCCAGCAGTCTACTGGGACAGGGCCTTGATGGCTACACCTTC. This translates into CASSLLGQGLDGYTF. Full variable domain (rest looked up from reference TRBV2 and TRBJ1-2): EPEVTQTPSHQVTQMGQEVILRCVPISNHLYFYWYRQILGQKVEFLVSFYNNEISEKSEIFDDQFSVERPDGSNFTLKIRSTKLEDSAMYFCASSLLGQGLDGYTFGSGTRLTVV.

The chain is built from TRBV9 and TRBJ2-3, with 12 bases lining up with TRBD2. V trimming: 4 bases; J trimming: 4 bases; junction bases outside the gene matches: 7. The germline CDR1 and CDR2 sequences are SGDLS and YYNGEE. This CDR3 contains 16 residues. The CDR3 protein is CASSSGLAGLADTQYF. CDR3 bases: TGTGCCAGCAGCTCAGGACTAGCGGGGTTGGCAGATACGCAGTATTTT.

This rearrangement joins TRBV29-1 to TRBJ1-2; no clear D gene. CDR3 length: 13 amino acids. The ends were cut back, 0 bases at V and 2 bases at J, with 7 bases in the middle. Per germline, CDR1 SQVTM and CDR2 ANQGSEA. CDR3 residues: CSVEEQPNYGYTF. The CDR3 region has the DNA TGCAGCGTTGAAGAACAGCCCAACTATGGCTACACCTTC. The variable domain in full, completed from reference TRBV29-1 and TRBJ1-2, reads SAVISQKPSRDICQRGTSLTIQCQVDSQVTMMFWYRQQPGQSLTLIATANQGSEATYESGFVIDKFPISRPNLTFSTLTVSNMSPEDSSIYLCSVEEQPNYGYTFGSGTRLTVV.

J is TRBJ2-5 and V is TRBV10-2, with D unresolved. V was shortened by 4 bases and J by 3 bases, with 9 bases between the two germline ends. CDR1 is WSHSY, CDR2 SAAADI, per germline. CDR3 length equals 13 residues. CDR3 region: CASSVGDKETQYF. CDR3 coding DNA: TGCGCCAGCAGTGTAGGCGATAAAGAGACCCAGTACTTC.

The chain joins TRBV29-1 to TRBJ2-4, with D maybe TRBD2 (6 bases). Trimming left V 4 bases short and J 5 bases short, with 9 bases between. Per the germline V gene, CDR1 is SQVTM and CDR2 is ANQGSEA. The CDR3 is made up of 12 amino acids. The CDR3 spells CSVGDFQNIQYF. The CDR3 DNA sequence: TGCAGCGTTGGGGACTTCCAAAACATTCAGTACTTC. The complete variable domain, with remaining parts taken from reference TRBV29-1 and TRBJ2-4, reads SAVISQKPSRDICQRGTSLTIQCQVDSQVTMMFWYRQQPGQSLTLIATANQGSEATYESGFVIDKFPISRPNLTFSTLTVSNMSPEDSSIYLCSVGDFQNIQYFGAGTRLSVL.